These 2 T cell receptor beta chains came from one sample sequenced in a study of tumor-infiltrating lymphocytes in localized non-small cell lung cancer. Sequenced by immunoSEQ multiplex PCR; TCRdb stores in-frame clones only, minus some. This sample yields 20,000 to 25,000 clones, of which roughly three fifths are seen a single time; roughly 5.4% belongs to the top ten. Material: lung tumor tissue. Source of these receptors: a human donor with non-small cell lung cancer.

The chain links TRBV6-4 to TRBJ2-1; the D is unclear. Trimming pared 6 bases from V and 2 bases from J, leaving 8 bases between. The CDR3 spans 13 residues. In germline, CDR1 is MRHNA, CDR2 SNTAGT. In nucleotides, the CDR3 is TGTGCCAGCAGGGCGTTAGCCTACAATGAGCAGTTCTTC. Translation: CASRALAYNEQFF.

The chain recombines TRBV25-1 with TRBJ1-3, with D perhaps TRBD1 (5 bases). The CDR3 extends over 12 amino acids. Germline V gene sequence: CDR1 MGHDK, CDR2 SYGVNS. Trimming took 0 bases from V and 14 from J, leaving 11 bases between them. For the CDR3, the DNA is TGTGCCAGCAGTGAATATGGGGGGACTCTATATTTT. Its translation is CASSEYGGTLYF.